This T cell receptor (beta chain) comes out of a study of blood T cells in healthy people across ages. Overall study: The capture of about one barcoded beta molecule per two T cells was achieved by template switching.

CDR1 and CDR2 from the germline V gene are DFQATT and SNEGSKA (reference sequence). Between the trimmed V and J ends, which lost 0 bases and 6 bases, there was a span of 14 bases. The CDR3 sequence is 14 residues long. Sample-barcoded 5' priming and a J-beta primer mix drove a second PCR of roughly 6 to 12 cycles. TCRdb processed the 5' RACE reads anew with MiXCR; each CDR3 protein has one entry. The table includes some 1.4 million distinct CDR3 sequences, 40% to 50% detected once. The origin of this receptor is a young woman in good health. The V gene is TRBV20-1, the J gene TRBJ1-1; no clear D. The material sequenced was blood. The CDR3 nucleotides read TGCAGTGCTAGAGATCCGTCGGGAGCTTCTGAAGCTTTCTTT. This translates into CSARDPSGASEAFF.